The 12 T cell receptor beta chains listed next were all sequenced from one sample in a study of cytomegalovirus exposure and HLA in healthy donors. A multiplex PCR was run with 60 Vbeta primers and 13 Jbeta primers. TCRdb's copy holds only in-frame clones and misses some; the assay was immunoSEQ multiplex PCR. The profile shows more than 200,000 clones, less than 80% of them singletons. Specimen: PBMCs. The receptor set was obtained from a girl aged 2-9 years in good health and CMV-seronegative.

The chain carries TRBV5-4 and TRBJ1-4; D gene uncertain. V was trimmed by 0 bases and J by 0 bases, leaving 6 bases between them. The CDR3 consists of 15 residues. The V gene's germline CDR1 is SGHNT and CDR2 YYREEE (reference sequence). Written as DNA, the CDR3 is TGTGCCAGCAGCTTGGGGTTAGCAACTAATGAAAAACTGTTTTTT. Amino acid sequence: CASSLGLATNEKLFF.

This clone was seen only once. The gene calls are TRBV13 and TRBJ2-7; D call uncertain. CDR1 and CDR2 from the germline V gene are PRHDT and FYEKMQ (reference sequence). This CDR3 spans 12 amino acids. The V and J ends lost 2 bases and 3 bases respectively, with 5 bases between them. Here the CDR3 DNA reads TGTGCCAGCAGCTTAAGGAGCTACGAGCAGTACTTC. Its translation: CASSLRSYEQYF.

The chain carries TRBV4-1 and TRBJ2-1; 9 positions match TRBD2. The CDR3 sequence is 17 residues long. Germline loops: CDR1 MGHRA, CDR2 YSYEKL. V dropped 1 base and J dropped 3; count of bases not matched to a gene: 7. CDR3 sequence: CASSQGGGGLYYNEQFF. CDR3 DNA: TGCGCCAGCAGCCAAGGCGGGGGGGGCCTGTACTACAATGAGCAGTTCTTC.

The chain employs TRBV6-5 and TRBJ2-3, with D tentatively TRBD1 (7 bases). Germline V gene sequence: CDR1 MNHEY, CDR2 SVGAGI. The CDR3 has 15 amino acids. V shed 2 bases and J shed 7 bases, with 16 bases lying between them. CDR3 protein: CASSYAGRGEYTQYF. CDR3 nucleotides: TGTGCCAGCAGTTACGCCGGCAGGGGGGAGTATACGCAGTATTTT.

This rearrangement joins TRBV30 to TRBJ2-2; a weak D match, TRBD1 (6 bases). V was pared by 0 bases and J by 5 bases, with 13 bases between. The CDR3 has 15 amino acids. Germline values: CDR1 GTSNPN, CDR2 SVGIG (reference sequence). CDR3: CAWSVGWGPTGELFF. As DNA, the CDR3 is TGTGCCTGGAGTGTAGGCTGGGGGCCTACCGGGGAGCTGTTTTTT.

This clone was found once. The chain is built from TRBV5-6 and TRBJ2-1, with 8 positions matching TRBD2. J was trimmed by 8 bases and V by 4 bases; bases with no gene match: 5. The germline gives CDR1 SGHDT, CDR2 YYEEEE. This CDR3 has 13 residues. CDR3 nucleotide sequence: TGTGCCAGCAGCCTAACTAGCGGTGATGAGCAGTTCTTC. Amino acid sequence: CASSLTSGDEQFF.

V gene TRBV30 combines with J gene TRBJ1-4; 7 bases agree with TRBD1. The CDR3 runs to 15 residues. Per the germline V gene, CDR1 is GTSNPN and CDR2 is SVGIG (reference sequence). V gave up 0 bases and J gave up 5 bases; unmatched junction bases: 6. The CDR3 spells CAWSVQGQMNEKLFF. For the CDR3, the DNA is TGTGCCTGGAGTGTACAGGGGCAGATGAATGAAAAACTGTTTTTT.

The V call is TRBV10-3, the J call TRBJ2-2, with D maybe TRBD1 (6 bases). The CDR3 has 18 amino acids. V was cut by 4 bases and J by 0 bases, with 18 bases left in between. CDR1 ENHRY and CDR2 SYGVKD come from the germline V gene. Here the CDR3 DNA reads TGTGCCATCAGTGGCCGGGACACTCATTCCTCGAACACCGGGGAGCTGTTTTTT. It yields the protein CAISGRDTHSSNTGELFF.

CDR3 nucleotides: TGTGCCAGTAGTCCAGGGACAGGGGACACAGATACGCAGTATTTT. Its translation: CASSPGTGDTDTQYF. The chain combines TRBV19 with TRBJ2-3, with 10 bases lining up with TRBD1. This CDR3 is 15 amino acids long. From germline, CDR1 is LNHDA and CDR2 SQIVND (reference sequence). The V gene end was trimmed by 5 bases and the J gene end by 2 bases; junction bases not matched to a gene: 4.

The rearrangement links TRBV5-1 to TRBJ2-6; D unresolved. Trimming removed 0 bases at V and 1 base at J, with 5 bases between. The CDR3 contains 15 residues. From germline, CDR1 is SGHRS and CDR2 YFSETQ. DNA of the CDR3: TGCGCCAGCAGCTTGGCCGCGTCTGGGGCCAACGTCCTGACTTTC. Protein: CASSLAASGANVLTF.

The chain joins TRBV2 to TRBJ1-6; possibly TRBD1 for D (5 bases). This CDR3 has 14 amino acids. The V gene's germline CDR1 is SNHLY and CDR2 FYNNEI. Trimming removed 3 bases from V and 10 bases from J, with 13 bases in between. This CDR3 reads CASSEPGRGSPLHF. CDR3 DNA sequence: TGTGCCAGCAGTGAGCCAGGGCGAGGATCACCCCTCCACTTT.

This chain uses TRBV14 with TRBJ2-7; 9 positions match TRBD1. Unmatched junction bases numbered 10, after V lost 0 bases and J lost 4 bases. The CDR3 consists of 17 residues. The germline CDR1 and CDR2 sequences are SGHDN and FVKESK. For the CDR3, the DNA is TGTGCCAGCAGCCAAGATCAAGACAGGGGGTATGAGTACGAGCAGTACTTC. This translates into CASSQDQDRGYEYEQYF.